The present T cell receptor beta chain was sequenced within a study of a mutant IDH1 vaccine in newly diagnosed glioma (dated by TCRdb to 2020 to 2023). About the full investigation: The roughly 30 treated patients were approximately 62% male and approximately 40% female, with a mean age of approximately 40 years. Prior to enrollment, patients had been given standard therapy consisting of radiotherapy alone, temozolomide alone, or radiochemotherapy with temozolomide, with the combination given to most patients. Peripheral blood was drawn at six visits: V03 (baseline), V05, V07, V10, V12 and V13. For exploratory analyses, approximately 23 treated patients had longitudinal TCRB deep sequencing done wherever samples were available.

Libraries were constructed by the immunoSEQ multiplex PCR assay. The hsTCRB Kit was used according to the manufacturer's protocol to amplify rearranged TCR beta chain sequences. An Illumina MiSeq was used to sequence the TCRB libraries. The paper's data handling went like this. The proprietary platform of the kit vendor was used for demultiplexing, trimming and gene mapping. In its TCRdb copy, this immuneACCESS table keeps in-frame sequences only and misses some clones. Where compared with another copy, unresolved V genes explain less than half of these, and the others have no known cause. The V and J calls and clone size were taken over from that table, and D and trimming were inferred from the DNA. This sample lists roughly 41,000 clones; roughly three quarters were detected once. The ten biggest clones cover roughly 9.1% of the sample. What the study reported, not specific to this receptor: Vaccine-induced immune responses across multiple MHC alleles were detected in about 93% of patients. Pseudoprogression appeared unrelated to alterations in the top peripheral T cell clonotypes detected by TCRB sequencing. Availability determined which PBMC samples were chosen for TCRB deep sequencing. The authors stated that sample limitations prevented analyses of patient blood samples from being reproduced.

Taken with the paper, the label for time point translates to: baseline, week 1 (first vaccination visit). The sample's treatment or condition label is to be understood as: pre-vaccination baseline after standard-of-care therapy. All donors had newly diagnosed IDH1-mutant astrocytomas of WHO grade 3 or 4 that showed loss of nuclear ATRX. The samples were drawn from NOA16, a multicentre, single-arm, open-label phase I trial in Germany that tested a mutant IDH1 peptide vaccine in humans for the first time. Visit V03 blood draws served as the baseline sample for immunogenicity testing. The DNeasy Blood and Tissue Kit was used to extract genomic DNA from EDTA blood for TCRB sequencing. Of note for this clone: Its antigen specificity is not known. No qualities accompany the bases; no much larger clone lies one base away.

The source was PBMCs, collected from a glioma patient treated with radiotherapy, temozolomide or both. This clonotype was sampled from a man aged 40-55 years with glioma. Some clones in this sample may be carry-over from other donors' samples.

The DNA is as follows: TGCGCCAGCAGCCTCCGGTCTCTCGGTGAGCAGTACTTC. It translates as CASSLRSLGEQYF. The chain uses TRBV5-1 and TRBJ2-7; the D segment cannot be called with confidence. V loses 4 bases of germline sequence and J loses 7 bases, and the interval between the two ends is 15 bases. The CDR3 numbers 13 residues from cysteine through phenylalanine. The entry retains the CDR3 DNA only, 39 bases that are in frame from base 1. CDR1 and CDR2 (SGHRS, YFSETQ) derive from the germline V gene.